This TCR beta chain was recorded in a study of shared clonotypes between healthy human individuals. The overall study: A couple of women and a few men aged 18 to 49 served as donors.

The table came from immunoSEQ multiplex PCR; TCRdb's copy has only in-frame clones and leaves some out. The repertoire holds around 2.1 million clones, with roughly 91% as singletons. This CDR3 spans 18 amino acids. CDR1 and CDR2 from the germline V gene are SGDLS and YYNGEE. The trim removed 0 bases at V and 4 bases at J, leaving 6 bases unmatched. Terminally differentiated effector memory CD45RA+ cells were excluded by CCR7 positive selection of CD45RO-negative cells. This TCR was recovered from a man aged 18 to 30 in good health. Some clones in this sample may be carry-over from other donors' samples. The sample taken for sequencing was naive CD8+ T cells from PBMCs. The V gene is TRBV9, the J gene TRBJ2-1; 14 bases agree with TRBD2. The CDR3 DNA follows: TGTGCCAGCAGCGTAGGGGGACTAGCGGGAGTCTCATACAATGAGCAGTTCTTC. Its protein is CASSVGGLAGVSYNEQFF.